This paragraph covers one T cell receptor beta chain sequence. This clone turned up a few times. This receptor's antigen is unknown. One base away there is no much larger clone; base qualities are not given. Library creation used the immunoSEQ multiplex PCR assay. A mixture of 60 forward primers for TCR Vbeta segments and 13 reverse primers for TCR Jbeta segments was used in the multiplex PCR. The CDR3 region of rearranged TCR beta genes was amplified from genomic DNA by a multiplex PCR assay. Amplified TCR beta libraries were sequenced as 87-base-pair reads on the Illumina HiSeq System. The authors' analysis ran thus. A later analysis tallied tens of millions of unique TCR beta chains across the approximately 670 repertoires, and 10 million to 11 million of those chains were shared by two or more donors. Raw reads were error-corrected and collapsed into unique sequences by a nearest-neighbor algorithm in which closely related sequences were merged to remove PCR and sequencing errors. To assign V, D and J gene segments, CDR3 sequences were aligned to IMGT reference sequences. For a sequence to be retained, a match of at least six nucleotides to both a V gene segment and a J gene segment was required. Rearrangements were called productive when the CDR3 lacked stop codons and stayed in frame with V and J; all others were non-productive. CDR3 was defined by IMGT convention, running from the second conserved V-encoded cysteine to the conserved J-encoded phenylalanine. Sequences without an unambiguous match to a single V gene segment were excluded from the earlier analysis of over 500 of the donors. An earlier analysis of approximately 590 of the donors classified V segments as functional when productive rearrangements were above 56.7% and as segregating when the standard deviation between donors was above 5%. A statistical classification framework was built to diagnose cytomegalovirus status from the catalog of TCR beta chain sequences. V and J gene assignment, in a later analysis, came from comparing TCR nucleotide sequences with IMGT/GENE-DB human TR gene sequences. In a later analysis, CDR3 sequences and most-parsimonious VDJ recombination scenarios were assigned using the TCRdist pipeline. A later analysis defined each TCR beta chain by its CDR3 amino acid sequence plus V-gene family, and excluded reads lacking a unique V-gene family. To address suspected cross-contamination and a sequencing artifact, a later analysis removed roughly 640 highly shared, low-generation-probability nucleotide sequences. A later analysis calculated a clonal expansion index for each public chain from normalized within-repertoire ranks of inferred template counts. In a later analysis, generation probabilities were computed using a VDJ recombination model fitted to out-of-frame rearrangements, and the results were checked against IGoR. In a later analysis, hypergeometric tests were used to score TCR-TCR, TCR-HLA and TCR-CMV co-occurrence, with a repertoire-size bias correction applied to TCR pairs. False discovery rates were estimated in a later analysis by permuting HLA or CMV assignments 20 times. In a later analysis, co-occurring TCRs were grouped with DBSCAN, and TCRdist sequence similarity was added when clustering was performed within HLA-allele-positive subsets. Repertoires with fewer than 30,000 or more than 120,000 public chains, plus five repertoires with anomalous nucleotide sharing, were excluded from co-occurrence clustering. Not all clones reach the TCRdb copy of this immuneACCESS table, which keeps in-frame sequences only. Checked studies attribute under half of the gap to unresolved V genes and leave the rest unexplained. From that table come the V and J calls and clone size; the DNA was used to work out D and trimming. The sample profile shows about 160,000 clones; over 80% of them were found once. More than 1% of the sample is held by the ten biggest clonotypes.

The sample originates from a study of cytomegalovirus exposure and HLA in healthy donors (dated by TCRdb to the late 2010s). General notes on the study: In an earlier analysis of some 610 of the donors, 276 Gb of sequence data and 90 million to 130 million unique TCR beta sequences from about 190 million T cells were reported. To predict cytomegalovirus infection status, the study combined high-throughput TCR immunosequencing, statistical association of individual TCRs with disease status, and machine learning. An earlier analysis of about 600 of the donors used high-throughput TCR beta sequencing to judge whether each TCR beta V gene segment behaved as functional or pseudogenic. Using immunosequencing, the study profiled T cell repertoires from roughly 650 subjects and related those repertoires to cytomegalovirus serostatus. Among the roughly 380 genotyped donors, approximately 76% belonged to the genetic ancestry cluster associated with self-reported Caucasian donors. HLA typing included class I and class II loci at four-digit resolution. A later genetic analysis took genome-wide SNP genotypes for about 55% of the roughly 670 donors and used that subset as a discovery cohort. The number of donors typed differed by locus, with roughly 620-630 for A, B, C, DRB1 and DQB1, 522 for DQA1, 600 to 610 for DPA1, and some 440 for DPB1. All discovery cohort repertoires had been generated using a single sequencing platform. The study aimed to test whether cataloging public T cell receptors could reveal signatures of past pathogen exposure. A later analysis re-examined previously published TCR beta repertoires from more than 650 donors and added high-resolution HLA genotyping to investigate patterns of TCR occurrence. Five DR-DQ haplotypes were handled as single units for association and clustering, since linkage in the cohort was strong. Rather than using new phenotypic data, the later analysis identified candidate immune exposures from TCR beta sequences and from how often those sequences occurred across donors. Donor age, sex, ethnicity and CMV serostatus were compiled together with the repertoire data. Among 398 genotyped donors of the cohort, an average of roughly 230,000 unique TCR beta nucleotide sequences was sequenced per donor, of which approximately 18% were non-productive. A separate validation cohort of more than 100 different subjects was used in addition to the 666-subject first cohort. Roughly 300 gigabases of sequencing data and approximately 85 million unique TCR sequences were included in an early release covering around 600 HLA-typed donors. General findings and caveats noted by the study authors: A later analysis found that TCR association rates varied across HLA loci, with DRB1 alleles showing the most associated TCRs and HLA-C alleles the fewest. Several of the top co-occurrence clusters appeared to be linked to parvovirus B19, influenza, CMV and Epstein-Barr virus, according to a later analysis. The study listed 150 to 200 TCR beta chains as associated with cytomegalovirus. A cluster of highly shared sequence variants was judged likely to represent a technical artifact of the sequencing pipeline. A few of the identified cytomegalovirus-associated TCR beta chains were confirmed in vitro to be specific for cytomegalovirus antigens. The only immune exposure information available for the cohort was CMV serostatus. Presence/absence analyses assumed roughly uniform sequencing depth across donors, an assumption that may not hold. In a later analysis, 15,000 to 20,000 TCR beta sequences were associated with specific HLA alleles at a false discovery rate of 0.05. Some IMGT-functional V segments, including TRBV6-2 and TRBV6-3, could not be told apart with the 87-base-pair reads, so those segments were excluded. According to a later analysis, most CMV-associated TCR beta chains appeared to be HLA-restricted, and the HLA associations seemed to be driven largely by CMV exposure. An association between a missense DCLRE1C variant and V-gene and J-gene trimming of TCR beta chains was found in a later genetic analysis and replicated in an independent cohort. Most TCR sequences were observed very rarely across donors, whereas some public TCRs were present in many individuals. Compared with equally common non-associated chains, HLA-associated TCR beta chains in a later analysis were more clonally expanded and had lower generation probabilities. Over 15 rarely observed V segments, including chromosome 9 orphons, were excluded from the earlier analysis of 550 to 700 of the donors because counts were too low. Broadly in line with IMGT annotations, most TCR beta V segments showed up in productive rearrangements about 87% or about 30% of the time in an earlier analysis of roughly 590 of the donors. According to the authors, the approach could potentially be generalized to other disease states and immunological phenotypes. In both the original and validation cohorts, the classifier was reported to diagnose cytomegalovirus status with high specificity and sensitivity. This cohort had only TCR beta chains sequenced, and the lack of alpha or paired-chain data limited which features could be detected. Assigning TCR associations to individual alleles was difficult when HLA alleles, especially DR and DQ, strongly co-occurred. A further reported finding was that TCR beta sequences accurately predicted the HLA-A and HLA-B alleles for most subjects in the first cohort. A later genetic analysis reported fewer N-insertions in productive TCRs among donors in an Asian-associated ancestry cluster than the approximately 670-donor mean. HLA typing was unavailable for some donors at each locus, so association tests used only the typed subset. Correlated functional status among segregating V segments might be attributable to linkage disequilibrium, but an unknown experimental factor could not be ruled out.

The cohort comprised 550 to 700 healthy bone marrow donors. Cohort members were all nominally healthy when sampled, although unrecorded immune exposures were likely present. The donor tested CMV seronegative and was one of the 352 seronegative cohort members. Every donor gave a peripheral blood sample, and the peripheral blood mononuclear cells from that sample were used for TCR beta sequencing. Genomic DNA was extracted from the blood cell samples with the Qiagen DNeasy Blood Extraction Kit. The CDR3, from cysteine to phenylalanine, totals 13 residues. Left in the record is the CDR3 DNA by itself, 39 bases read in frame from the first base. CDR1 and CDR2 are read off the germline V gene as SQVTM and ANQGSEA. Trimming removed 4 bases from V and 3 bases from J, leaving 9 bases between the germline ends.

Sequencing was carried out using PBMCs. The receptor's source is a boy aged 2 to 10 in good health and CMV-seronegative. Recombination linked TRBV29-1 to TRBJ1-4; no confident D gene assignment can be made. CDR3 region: CSVGQSPNEKLFF. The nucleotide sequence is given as TGCAGCGTTGGGCAGTCCCCTAATGAAAAACTGTTTTTT. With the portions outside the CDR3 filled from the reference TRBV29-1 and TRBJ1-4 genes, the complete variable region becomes SAVISQKPSRDICQRGTSLTIQCQVDSQVTMMFWYRQQPGQSLTLIATANQGSEATYESGFVIDKFPISRPNLTFSTLTVSNMSPEDSSIYLCSVGQSPNEKLFFGSGTQLSVL.